This entry lists 31 T cell receptor beta chains sequenced from one sample in a study of blood T cell repertoires in COVID-19. Sequenced by immunoSEQ multiplex PCR; TCRdb stores in-frame clones only, minus some. This table holds around 69,000 clones, around four fifths found once. Sequencing input: peripheral blood. The source of these receptors is a woman aged 55-75 years with acute or convalescent COVID-19.

The genes are TRBV21-1 and TRBJ2-5; the table's D gene call, TRBD1, was not cross checked with the DNA. TRBV21-1 is assigned pseudogene status. CDR3 size: 15 residues. In DNA form, the CDR3 reads TGTGCCAGCAGCAATCCCTTGGCAGGGGAAGAGACCCAGTACTTC. Protein: CASSNPLAGEETQYF.

The chain couples TRBV11-2 to TRBJ1-1; D unresolved. Germline V lookup: CDR1 SGHAT, CDR2 FQNNGV. CDR3 size: 15 residues. V was clipped by 2 bases and J by 2 bases, with 12 bases between them. CDR3: CASSLPPGINTEAFF. The CDR3 DNA reads as TGTGCCAGCAGCTTACCTCCGGGGATTAACACTGAAGCTTTCTTT.

The chain uses TRBV2 and TRBJ2-5; 8 bases are a match to TRBD1. The ends lost 1 base at V and 7 bases at J; junction bases unmatched: 8. Germline CDR1 and CDR2: SNHLY and FYNNEI. This CDR3 comprises 15 residues. The CDR3 nucleotides are TGTGCCAGCAGTGAAGAAAGAGACAGGGGTGGGACCCAGTACTTC. Protein: CASSEERDRGGTQYF.

The V call is TRBV7-2, the J call TRBJ2-5; TRBD2 matches at 11 bases. After removal of 1 base from V and 7 bases from J, the junction contained 14 bases not matched to a gene. CDR3 length equals 18 residues. Germline V CDR1 and CDR2: SGHTA, FQGNSA. CDR3 sequence reads: CASSLVVAGLAALGTQYF. The CDR3 DNA reads as TGTGCCAGCAGCTTAGTAGTAGCGGGACTAGCGGCGCTTGGGACCCAGTACTTC.

The chain has TRBV30 and TRBJ1-2, with TRBD1 as a possible D gene (6 bases). CDR3 size: 15 residues. Germline lookup yields CDR1 GTSNPN and CDR2 SVGIG (reference sequence). Trimming stripped 0 bases from V and 4 bases from J, with 15 bases between. CDR3 amino acids: CAWSVEGRGFYGYTF. The CDR3 region has the DNA TGTGCCTGGAGTGTAGAGGGCAGGGGATTCTATGGCTACACCTTC.

V and J are TRBV28 and TRBJ2-7; 16 bases fit TRBD2. Germline-derived CDR1 and CDR2 are MDHEN and SYDVKM. The CDR3 consists of 17 residues. The trim removed 2 bases at V and 3 bases at J, leaving 4 bases unmatched. CDR3 nucleotide sequence: TGTGCCAGCAGTTTAGGGACTAGCGGGAGGGGTTTCTACGAGCAGTACTTC. This codes for CASSLGTSGRGFYEQYF.

This chain uses TRBV11-2 with TRBJ2-5, with 9 bases fitting TRBD1. The V gene end was trimmed by 6 bases and the J gene end by 3 bases; junction bases not matched to a gene: 5. Germline CDR1 is SGHAT and CDR2 is FQNNGV. The CDR3 is 14 amino acids. The CDR3 reads CASRSGDREETQYF. CDR3 coding DNA: TGTGCCAGCAGGTCAGGGGACAGGGAAGAGACCCAGTACTTC.

CDR3 amino acids: CASSLVGGGASYEQYF. CDR3 nucleotide sequence: TGTGCCAGCAGCTTAGTAGGGGGCGGGGCCTCCTACGAGCAGTACTTC. The gene calls are TRBV7-9 and TRBJ2-7, with a possible D match to TRBD1 (7 bases). The germline V gene has CDR1 SEHNR and CDR2 FQNEAQ (reference sequence). V was cut by 1 base and J by 0 bases, with 13 bases left in between. This CDR3 contains 16 residues.

The chain couples TRBV3-1 (or the pseudogene TRBV3-2) to TRBJ1-2; D is possibly TRBD1 (5 bases). The CDR3 spans 16 residues. The germline gives CDR1 LGHDT, CDR2 YNNKEL (reference sequence). Trimming cost V 0 bases and J 3 bases, with 14 bases left between them. CDR3 sequence: CASSQEVGRGDYGYTF. Here the CDR3 DNA reads TGTGCCAGCAGCCAAGAGGTGGGGCGAGGTGACTATGGCTACACCTTC.

The gene calls are TRBV29-1 and TRBJ2-7, with 8 bases that match TRBD2. This CDR3 contains 11 residues. The V gene's germline CDR1 is SQVTM and CDR2 ANQGSEA. V dropped 7 bases and J dropped 2; count of bases not matched to a gene: 1. DNA of the CDR3: TGCAGCGCCGGGGGGGCCTACGAGCAGTACTTC. This codes for CSAGGAYEQYF.

This clone has more than one count but fewer than ten. This chain joins TRBV7-8 and TRBJ2-3, with 13 positions matching TRBD2. The germline CDR1 and CDR2 sequences are SGHVS and FQNEAQ. CDR3 size: 18 residues. With 4 bases clipped from V and 3 bases from J, the junction kept 10 bases outside the gene matches. Here the CDR3 DNA reads TGTGCCAGCAGCTATACTCGGACTAGCGGGGGATCAACAGATACGCAGTATTTT. Its translation: CASSYTRTSGGSTDTQYF.

CDR3 protein: CASSQDPRQGAYEQYF. DNA of the CDR3: TGTGCCAGCAGCCAAGATCCTAGACAGGGGGCCTACGAGCAGTACTTC. The genes are TRBV4-2 and TRBJ2-7, with 9 bases matching TRBD1. Germline CDR1 reads LGHNA; CDR2 reads YNFKEQ. V lost 0 bases to trimming and J lost 2 bases; unmatched junction nucleotides: 5. The CDR3 has 16 amino acids.

DNA for the CDR3: TGTGCCAGCAGTTTATACGACAGGGGCACTGAAGCTTTCTTT. As protein: CASSLYDRGTEAFF. This rearrangement joins TRBV28 to TRBJ1-1, with 8 bases lining up with TRBD1. The CDR3 runs to 14 residues. V trimming: 1 base; J trimming: 4 bases; junction bases outside the gene matches: 2. Germline lookup yields CDR1 MDHEN and CDR2 SYDVKM.

The rearrangement joins TRBV18 to TRBJ1-2, with a possible D match to TRBD1 (5 bases). This CDR3 is built from 14 residues. The germline gives CDR1 KGHSH, CDR2 LQKENI. V lost 6 bases, J lost 8 bases, and 19 bases lay in between. This CDR3 is CASSNQGDGGGYTF. CDR3 bases: TGTGCCAGCTCGAACCAAGGGGACGGAGGGGGCTACACCTTC.

The chain recombines TRBV7-3 with TRBJ1-5; TRBD1 agrees at 10 bases. Trimming removed 0 bases from V and 2 bases from J; junction bases left unmatched: 1. CDR3 size: 16 residues. Germline V gives CDR1 SGHTA, CDR2 FQGTGA. The DNA of the CDR3 is TGTGCCAGCAGCTTAACGACAGGGGGCGGCAATCAGCCCCAGCATTTT. It encodes CASSLTTGGGNQPQHF.

The genes are TRBV7-8 and TRBJ2-1; 9 bases match TRBD2. Germline V gene lookup returns CDR1 SGHVS and CDR2 FQNEAQ. V shed 7 bases, J shed 6 bases, and the junction held 4 bases outside the gene matches. The CDR3 extends over 13 amino acids. The CDR3 loop reads CASTRRGGNEQFF. The CDR3 bases are TGTGCCAGCACAAGGCGGGGGGGCAATGAGCAGTTCTTC.

The sample holds a few counts of this clone. The DNA is left out, because the CDR3 cannot be placed on it with certainty; the CDR3 is given as TCRdb lists it. V usage is TRBV21-1 and J usage is TRBJ1-5; the tabulated D call, TRBD1, remains unverified against the DNA. TRBV21-1 is a pseudogene. Termini included, the CDR3 measures 19 amino acids. CDR3 in amino acids: CASSKVGRGIPYSNQPQHF.

This sequence joins TRBV6-5 and TRBJ1-4; 7 bases align to TRBD1. CDR3 length: 16 residues. The V segment lost 8 bases and the J segment 6 bases; nucleotides outside the gene matches: 15. Germline loops: CDR1 MNHEY, CDR2 SVGAGI. The CDR3 loop reads CASRSPTGKSYEKLFF. Here the CDR3 DNA reads TGTGCCAGCCGTTCCCCGACAGGGAAGTCCTATGAAAAACTGTTTTTT.

The chain recombines TRBV5-1 with TRBJ2-3, with TRBD2 matching 9 bases. J was trimmed by 2 bases and V by 5 bases; bases with no gene match: 12. Germline V gene data show CDR1 as SGHRS and CDR2 as YFSETQ. The CDR3 loop spans 17 amino acids. The DNA of the CDR3 is TGCGCCAGCAGAACCGTTAGCGGGAGTTTTAACACAGATACGCAGTATTTT. This codes for CASRTVSGSFNTDTQYF.

The CDR3 DNA follows: TGTGCCAGCAGCAAGCGACAGGGCAATGGCTACACCTTC. This encodes CASSKRQGNGYTF. The chain joins TRBV9 to TRBJ1-2, with 7 bases identical to TRBD1. The germline V gene encodes CDR1 SGDLS and CDR2 YYNGEE. V lost 4 bases and J lost 6; bases outside the gene matches: 6. This CDR3 comprises 13 residues.

The rearrangement uses TRBV5-6 and TRBJ2-5; 8 bases align to TRBD2. Germline-derived CDR1 and CDR2 are SGHDT and YYEEEE. The trim removed 3 bases at V and 2 bases at J, leaving 3 bases unmatched. The CDR3 runs 14 residues. CDR3 DNA sequence: TGTGCCAGCAGCTGGGGGACTAGTCAAGAGACCCAGTACTTC. It translates to CASSWGTSQETQYF.

The rearrangement joins TRBV14 to TRBJ1-2; no firm D call. This CDR3 has 15 amino acids. V lost 0 bases, J lost 8 bases, and 16 bases lay in between. Germline CDR1 SGHDN, CDR2 FVKESK. The CDR3: CASSQDYHGWEGYTF. CDR3 in DNA: TGTGCCAGCAGCCAAGATTATCACGGATGGGAGGGCTACACCTTC.

This chain connects TRBV5-6 to TRBJ2-4, with TRBD2 matching 7 bases. With V trimmed by 2 bases and J by 8 bases, 4 bases remained unmatched. The germline V gene encodes CDR1 SGHDT and CDR2 YYEEEE. The CDR3 consists of 13 residues. DNA for the CDR3: TGTGCCAGCAGCTTACCGGGAGGAGACATTCAGTACTTC. Translation: CASSLPGGDIQYF. Full variable domain (remainder filled in from reference TRBV5-6 and TRBJ2-4): DAGVTQSPTHLIKTRGQQVTLRCSPKSGHDTVSWYQQALGQGPQFIFQYYEEEERQRGNFPDRFSGHQFPNYSSELNVNALLLGDSALYLCASSLPGGDIQYFGAGTRLSVL.

The chain is built from TRBV2 and TRBJ1-4; 10 positions match TRBD1. J lost 10 bases, V lost 6 bases, and 11 bases had no gene match. CDR1 and CDR2 from the germline V gene are SNHLY and FYNNEI. The CDR3 contains 15 residues. CDR3 protein: CASSRGTGAVRKLFF. The CDR3 nucleotides are TGTGCCAGCAGCCGCGGGACAGGGGCCGTAAGAAAACTGTTTTTT.

This sequence joins TRBV10-3 and TRBJ2-5; 10 bases align to TRBD2. Per germline, CDR1 ENHRY and CDR2 SYGVKD. The J segment lost 6 bases and the V segment lost 4 bases, leaving 8 bases of the junction unmatched. The length of the CDR3 is 15 residues. CDR3 in DNA: TGTGCCATCAGTGCAGCGGGGGGGTTTAAAAAGACCCAGTACTTC. As protein: CAISAAGGFKKTQYF.

V and J are TRBV7-3 and TRBJ2-5, with 8 bases that match TRBD2. CDR3 length: 13 residues. V lost 6 bases to trimming and J lost 4 bases; unmatched junction nucleotides: 4. Germline assignment: CDR1 SGHTA and CDR2 FQGTGA. CDR3 coding DNA: TGTGCCAGCAGTCCGGGAGGGCGAGAGACCCAGTACTTC. This sequence encodes CASSPGGRETQYF. Using reference TRBV7-3 and TRBJ2-5 for the parts outside the CDR3, the full variable domain is GAGVSQTPSNKVTEKGKYVELRCDPISGHTALYWYRQSLGQGPEFLIYFQGTGAADDSGLPNDRFFAVRPEGSVSTLKIQRTERGDSAVYLCASSPGGRETQYFGPGTRLLVL.

The V and J genes are TRBV4-1 and TRBJ2-7; possibly TRBD2 for D (6 bases). This CDR3 is 17 amino acids long. Germline CDR1 is MGHRA and CDR2 is YSYEKL. The V end was cut by 0 bases, the J end by 6 bases, with 21 bases between. CDR3 DNA sequence: TGCGCCAGCAGCCAAGACGTTACTAGCATGGAAAATACCGAGCAGTACTTC. Amino acid sequence: CASSQDVTSMENTEQYF.

The chain carries TRBV6-5 and TRBJ2-2; D may be TRBD2 (5 bases). The ends were cut back, 8 bases at V and 2 bases at J, with 9 bases in the middle. Germline lookup yields CDR1 MNHEY and CDR2 SVGAGI. The CDR3 loop spans 13 amino acids. CDR3 nucleotides: TGTGCCAGCGATACGGGAAACACCGGGGAGCTGTTTTTT. It specifies CASDTGNTGELFF.

The rearrangement joins TRBV7-9 to TRBJ1-1; TRBD1 aligns across 8 bases. Germline-derived CDR1 and CDR2 are SEHNR and FQNEAQ (reference sequence). Trimming took 6 bases from V and 7 from J; bases not matched to a gene: 10. CDR3 size: 14 residues. The CDR3 nucleotides read TGTGCCAGCAGTCGAACCAACAGGGGGGGTGAAGCTTTCTTT. Protein product: CASSRTNRGGEAFF.

In its sample, this clone was seen once. The gene calls are TRBV2 and TRBJ1-3; no reliable D call. Germline CDR1 SNHLY, CDR2 FYNNEI. With 3 bases removed from V and 0 bases from J, the gap between germline ends came to 12 bases. The CDR3 sequence is 16 residues long. CDR3 coding DNA: TGTGCCAGCAGTGAGAGGGTGGGCAGCTCTGGAAACACCATATATTTT. The encoded protein is CASSERVGSSGNTIYF.

The chain joins TRBV19 to TRBJ2-7, with TRBD1 identical over 10 bases. Germline V CDR1 and CDR2: LNHDA, SQIVND (reference sequence). The trim removed 7 bases at V and 5 bases at J, leaving 8 bases unmatched. The CDR3 runs to 14 residues. CDR3 DNA: TGTGCCAGTAAACCCGGGACAGGGGCCAACGAGCAGTACTTC. Protein product: CASKPGTGANEQYF.